These T cell receptor beta chains were read from a single sample in a study of cytomegalovirus exposure and HLA in healthy donors. Produced via immunoSEQ multiplex PCR; TCRdb's table is partial and in-frame only. The sample lists fewer than 200,000 clones; approximately 86% were seen once. The sequenced sample was PBMCs. Receptor source: a male donor in good health and CMV-seronegative. The CDR3 runs from the conserved cysteine through the conserved F or W. D genes are given only for firm matches. Expanded clones get a size class; other rows say once, few or many, or leave the size out.

V: TRBV10-3
length: 15
size: NA
J: TRBJ2-1
D: TRBD2
CDR3: CAIRGTSGDYNEQFF
DNA: TGTGCCATCAGGGGGACTAGCGGCGACTACAATGAGCAGTTCTTC

V: TRBV6-1
length: 14
size: NA
J: TRBJ2-7
D: NA
CDR3: CASSVGGGGYEQYF
DNA: TGTGCCAGCAGTGTAGGGGGAGGGGGATACGAGCAGTACTTC

V: TRBV6-6
length: 15
size: NA
J: TRBJ2-5
D: TRBD2
CDR3: CASSYLAGVQETQYF
DNA: TGTGCCAGCAGTTACCTAGCGGGAGTACAAGAGACCCAGTACTTC

V: TRBV29-1
length: 14
size: NA
J: TRBJ1-1
D: NA
CDR3: CSAGGILQGTEAFF
DNA: TGCAGCGCCGGGGGTATCCTCCAGGGAACTGAAGCTTTCTTT

V: TRBV5-1
length: 16
size: NA
J: TRBJ2-7
D: NA
CDR3: CASSLAYGQGRGEQYF
DNA: TGCGCCAGCAGCTTGGCCTATGGGCAGGGTAGGGGCGAGCAGTACTTC

V: TRBV14
length: 14
size: NA
J: TRBJ2-7
D: NA
CDR3: CASSEDRTDYEQYF
DNA: TGTGCCAGCAGCGAAGACAGGACAGACTACGAGCAGTACTTC

V: TRBV2
length: 17
size: NA
J: TRBJ2-2
D: TRBD1
CDR3: CASREHRDRVDPGELFF
DNA: TGTGCCAGCAGGGAACACCGGGACAGGGTTGACCCCGGGGAGCTGTTTTTT

V: TRBV7-2
length: 15
size: NA
J: TRBJ2-3
D: TRBD2
CDR3: CAGGEASAPTDTQYF
DNA: TGTGCCGGGGGGGAGGCCTCGGCCCCCACAGATACGCAGTATTTT

V: TRBV5-1
length: 15
size: few
J: TRBJ1-1
D: TRBD1
CDR3: CASSLSGQGNTEAFF
DNA: TGCGCCAGCAGCTTGTCAGGACAGGGGAACACTGAAGCTTTCTTT

V: TRBV7-2
length: 14
size: NA
J: TRBJ2-1
D: NA
CDR3: CASSLGHGLGEQFF
DNA: TGTGCCAGCAGCTTAGGCCACGGACTTGGAGAGCAGTTCTTC

V: TRBV6-5
length: 14
size: NA
J: TRBJ1-1
D: NA
CDR3: CASRQTGSVTEAFF
DNA: TGTGCCAGCAGACAAACAGGGAGTGTCACTGAAGCTTTCTTT

V: TRBV6-1
length: 13
size: NA
J: TRBJ2-5
D: NA
CDR3: CASSVGSQETQYF
DNA: TGTGCCAGCAGTGTTGGCTCCCAAGAGACCCAGTACTTC

V: TRBV9
length: 15
size: NA
J: TRBJ2-2
D: TRBD2
CDR3: CASSLGRANTGELFF
DNA: TGTGCCAGCAGTCTCGGGAGGGCGAACACCGGGGAGCTGTTTTTT

V: TRBV7-9
length: 15
size: NA
J: TRBJ1-1
D: TRBD1
CDR3: CASSLGTGGDTEAFF
DNA: TGTGCCAGCAGCTTAGGGACAGGGGGCGATACTGAAGCTTTCTTT

V: TRBV27
length: 14
size: once
J: TRBJ1-6
D: NA
CDR3: CASSLSRYNSPLHF
DNA: TGTGCCAGCAGTTTATCGAGGTACAATTCACCCCTCCACTTT

V: TRBV7-8
length: 14
size: NA
J: TRBJ1-2
D: NA
CDR3: CASSSPGQPGGYTF
DNA: TGTGCCAGCAGCTCCCCAGGGCAACCCGGTGGCTACACCTTC

V: TRBV12-5
length: 15
size: NA
J: TRBJ1-1
D: TRBD1
CDR3: CASGPDRGGNTEAFF
DNA: TGTGCTAGTGGCCCCGACAGGGGGGGGAACACTGAAGCTTTCTTT

V: TRBV5-1
length: 17
size: NA
J: TRBJ2-5
D: NA
CDR3: CASSTGTHTRGQETQYF
DNA: TGCGCCAGCAGCACCGGGACACACACAAGGGGGCAAGAGACCCAGTACTTC

V: TRBV7-8
length: 14
size: NA
J: TRBJ2-1
D: NA
CDR3: CASSPDRRYNEQFF
DNA: TGTGCCAGCAGCCCTGATAGGAGATACAATGAGCAGTTCTTC

V: TRBV5-1
length: 17
size: NA
J: TRBJ1-3
D: NA
CDR3: CASSPSTDGAPRNTIYF
DNA: TGCGCCAGCAGCCCCTCTACCGATGGGGCTCCCAGAAACACCATATATTTT

V: TRBV27
length: 13
size: NA
J: TRBJ2-1
D: NA
CDR3: CASMGPPYNEQFF
DNA: TGTGCCAGCATGGGGCCCCCATACAATGAGCAGTTCTTC

V: TRBV28
length: 15
size: NA
J: TRBJ1-5
D: TRBD1
CDR3: CATDPDRGGNQPQHF
DNA: TGTGCCACCGACCCGGACAGGGGAGGCAATCAGCCCCAGCATTTT

V: TRBV9
length: 13
size: NA
J: TRBJ2-3
D: NA
CDR3: CASSRVGTDTQYF
DNA: TGTGCCAGCAGTAGAGTGGGCACAGATACGCAGTATTTT

V: TRBV19
length: 16
size: NA
J: TRBJ1-1
D: TRBD1
CDR3: CASSSTGGGVYGEAFF
DNA: TGTGCCAGTAGTTCGACAGGGGGCGGCGTGTACGGTGAAGCTTTCTTT

V: TRBV2
length: 15
size: NA
J: TRBJ2-7
D: NA
CDR3: CASSLFGGPTYEQYF
DNA: TGTGCCAGCAGTCTCTTCGGGGGGCCAACGTACGAGCAGTACTTC

V: TRBV28
length: 15
size: NA
J: TRBJ1-5
D: NA
CDR3: CASSPRTLSNQPQHF
DNA: TGTGCCAGCAGTCCACGGACACTTAGCAATCAGCCCCAGCATTTT

V: TRBV7-3
length: 15
size: NA
J: TRBJ2-2
D: NA
CDR3: CASSPFLGDTGELFF
DNA: TGTGCCAGCAGCCCATTCCTAGGGGACACCGGGGAGCTGTTTTTT

V: TRBV19
length: 13
size: once
J: TRBJ1-5
D: TRBD1
CDR3: CASSGTVDQPQHF
DNA: TGTGCCAGTAGTGGGACAGTGGATCAGCCCCAGCATTTT

V: TRBV19
length: 16
size: few
J: TRBJ2-3
D: TRBD1
CDR3: CASSPTPGQGTDTQYF
DNA: TGTGCCAGTAGTCCAACACCGGGACAGGGCACAGATACGCAGTATTTT

V: TRBV28
length: 17
size: NA
J: TRBJ2-2
D: TRBD2
CDR3: CASSPPGLAGVSGELFF
DNA: TGTGCCAGCAGTCCGCCGGGACTAGCGGGAGTATCCGGGGAGCTGTTTTTT

V: TRBV18
length: 14
size: NA
J: TRBJ2-7
D: TRBD1
CDR3: CASSPSTGAYEQYF
DNA: TGTGCCAGCTCACCATCGACAGGGGCCTACGAGCAGTACTTC

V: TRBV6-6
length: 15
size: NA
J: TRBJ2-7
D: TRBD2
CDR3: CASSFSGGHREEQYF
DNA: TGTGCCAGCAGTTTCTCGGGGGGGCATCGGGAAGAGCAGTACTTC

V: TRBV7-2
length: 15
size: NA
J: TRBJ2-5
D: NA
CDR3: CASSLQRVYQETQYF
DNA: TGTGCCAGCAGCTTGCAACGGGTGTACCAAGAGACCCAGTACTTC

V: TRBV19
length: 13
size: NA
J: TRBJ1-5
D: NA
CDR3: CASSQQVNQPQHF
DNA: TGTGCCAGTAGTCAGCAGGTCAATCAGCCCCAGCATTTT

V: TRBV6-4
length: 16
size: NA
J: TRBJ2-2
D: TRBD2
CDR3: CASSDSGGLGFAELFF
DNA: TGTGCCAGCAGTGACTCAGGGGGACTAGGTTTCGCGGAGCTGTTTTTT

V: TRBV18
length: 15
size: NA
J: TRBJ2-1
D: TRBD2
CDR3: CASSTLAGDYNEQFF
DNA: TGTGCCAGCTCAACGCTAGCGGGGGATTACAATGAGCAGTTCTTC

V: TRBV7-9
length: 18
size: NA
J: TRBJ2-4
D: TRBD2
CDR3: CSSSFNLGTSGTKNIQYF
DNA: TGTTCCAGCAGCTTTAACTTGGGGACTAGCGGGACGAAAAACATTCAGTACTTC

V: TRBV7-3
length: 16
size: NA
J: TRBJ2-7
D: TRBD2
CDR3: CASSPTGGGRTYEQYF
DNA: TGTGCCAGCAGCCCGACGGGGGGGGGTCGAACCTACGAGCAGTACTTC

V: TRBV18
length: 15
size: NA
J: TRBJ2-7
D: NA
CDR3: CASSPRGRSYEEQYF
DNA: TGTGCCAGCTCCCCCCGCGGCAGAAGCTACGAAGAGCAGTACTTC

V: TRBV29-1
length: 12
size: NA
J: TRBJ2-1
D: NA
CDR3: CSVHGLYNEQFF
DNA: TGCAGCGTCCACGGACTGTACAATGAGCAGTTCTTC

V: TRBV5-1
length: 15
size: NA
J: TRBJ2-7
D: TRBD1
CDR3: CASGPGQGISYEQYF
DNA: TGCGCCAGCGGCCCGGGACAGGGGATCTCCTACGAGCAGTACTTC

V: TRBV27
length: 17
size: NA
J: TRBJ2-7
D: TRBD1
CDR3: CASSLGGQNYRSYEQYF
DNA: TGTGCCAGCAGTTTAGGGGGACAGAACTACCGCTCCTACGAGCAGTACTTC

V: TRBV5-1
length: 16
size: NA
J: TRBJ1-5
D: NA
CDR3: CASSLGAGASNQPQHF
DNA: TGCGCCAGCAGCTTGGGAGCGGGGGCTAGCAATCAGCCCCAGCATTTT

V: TRBV27
length: 13
size: NA
J: TRBJ1-2
D: NA
CDR3: CASSFWPTGGYTF
DNA: TGTGCCAGCAGTTTCTGGCCAACGGGGGGCTACACCTTC

V: TRBV11-1
length: 13
size: NA
J: TRBJ1-2
D: TRBD1
CDR3: CASSPGQGYGYTF
DNA: TGTGCCAGCAGCCCGGGACAGGGCTATGGCTACACCTTC

V: TRBV4-3
length: 13
size: NA
J: TRBJ2-4
D: NA
CDR3: CASSQEKSGIQYF
DNA: TGCGCCAGCAGCCAAGAGAAATCGGGCATTCAGTACTTC

V: TRBV10-1
length: 13
size: NA
J: TRBJ1-1
D: NA
CDR3: CASSGQPRSEAFF
DNA: TGCGCCAGCAGTGGTCAGCCGAGGTCGGAAGCTTTCTTT

V: TRBV7-9
length: 15
size: NA
J: TRBJ1-1
D: NA
CDR3: CASSLEGGLNTEAFF
DNA: TGTGCCAGCAGCTTAGAAGGGGGACTGAACACTGAAGCTTTCTTT

V: TRBV28
length: 18
size: NA
J: TRBJ1-5
D: TRBD1
CDR3: CASSPSTGGGYHDQPQHF
DNA: TGTGCCAGCAGCCCCTCGACAGGGGGGGGTTATCATGATCAGCCCCAGCATTTT

V: TRBV9
length: 17
size: NA
J: TRBJ2-3
D: TRBD2
CDR3: CASSVQTSGTLTDTQYF
DNA: TGTGCCAGCAGCGTACAGACTAGCGGGACCCTCACAGATACGCAGTATTTT

V: TRBV28
length: 12
size: NA
J: TRBJ1-2
D: TRBD1
CDR3: CASSRNRGGYTF
DNA: TGTGCCAGCAGTCGGAACAGGGGTGGCTACACCTTC

V: TRBV6-1
length: 14
size: NA
J: TRBJ1-6
D: TRBD1
CDR3: CASSVPQGVSPLHF
DNA: TGTGCCAGCAGTGTCCCACAGGGGGTTTCACCCCTCCACTTT

V: TRBV11-2
length: 14
size: NA
J: TRBJ2-7
D: NA
CDR3: CASSYIQGQPGQYF
DNA: TGTGCCAGCAGCTATATCCAAGGCCAACCAGGGCAGTACTTC

V: TRBV10-3
length: 11
size: NA
J: TRBJ1-2
D: NA
CDR3: CAIKGADGYTF
DNA: TGTGCCATCAAAGGGGCTGATGGCTACACCTTC

V: TRBV7-8
length: 16
size: NA
J: TRBJ2-3
D: TRBD1
CDR3: CASSLGTGGFTDTQYF
DNA: TGTGCCAGCAGCTTAGGGACAGGGGGGTTCACAGATACGCAGTATTTT

V: TRBV6-5
length: 16
size: NA
J: TRBJ2-7
D: TRBD1
CDR3: CASSYTTGTGYYEQYF
DNA: TGTGCCAGCAGTTACACAACCGGGACAGGGTACTACGAGCAGTACTTC

V: TRBV5-1
length: 18
size: NA
J: TRBJ2-7
D: TRBD2
CDR3: CASRSSPLTPGLGYEQYF
DNA: TGCGCCAGCAGGTCCTCCCCTCTCACTCCGGGACTAGGCTACGAGCAGTACTTC

V: TRBV9
length: 15
size: NA
J: TRBJ1-6
D: NA
CDR3: CASSALGGSDSPLHF
DNA: TGTGCCAGCAGCGCCCTGGGAGGGTCAGATTCACCCCTCCACTTT